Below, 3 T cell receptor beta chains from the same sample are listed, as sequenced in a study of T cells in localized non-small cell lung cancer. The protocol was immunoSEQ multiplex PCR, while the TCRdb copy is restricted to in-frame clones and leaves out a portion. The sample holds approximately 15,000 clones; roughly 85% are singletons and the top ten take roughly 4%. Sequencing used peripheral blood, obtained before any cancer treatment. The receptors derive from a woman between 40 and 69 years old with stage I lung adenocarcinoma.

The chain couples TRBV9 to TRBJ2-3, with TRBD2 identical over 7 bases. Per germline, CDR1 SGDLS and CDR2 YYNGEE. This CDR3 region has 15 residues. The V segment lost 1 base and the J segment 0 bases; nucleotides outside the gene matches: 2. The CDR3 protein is CASSVRRGSTDTQYF. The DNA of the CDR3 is TGTGCCAGCAGCGTAAGGCGGGGGAGCACAGATACGCAGTATTTT.

The CDR3 coding sequence is TGTGCCAGCAGCTTAACCCGGGACTCAATGCGCGAGCAGTACTTC. Translating gives CASSLTRDSMREQYF. The J gene is TRBJ2-7, the V gene TRBV11-2; TRBD2 is a possible D gene (6 bases). Between the trimmed V and J ends, which lost 2 bases and 6 bases, there was a span of 17 bases. Germline V gene sequence: CDR1 SGHAT, CDR2 FQNNGV. The CDR3 is 15 residues long.

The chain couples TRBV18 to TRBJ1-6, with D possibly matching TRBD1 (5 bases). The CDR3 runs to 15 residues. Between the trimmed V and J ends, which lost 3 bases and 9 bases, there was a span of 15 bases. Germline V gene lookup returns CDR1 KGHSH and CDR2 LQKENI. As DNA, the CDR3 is TGTGCCAGCTCACCTGACAACGGGGCTGGTTCACCCCTCCACTTT. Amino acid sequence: CASSPDNGAGSPLHF.